Shown below are 26 T cell receptor beta chains from a single sample sequenced in a study of blood T cell repertoires in COVID-19. Sequencing used immunoSEQ multiplex PCR; TCRdb keeps in-frame clones, though not all of them. This sample has some 100,000 clones, with around 87% found just once. The sample comprised peripheral blood. Every receptor here comes from a human donor in a cohort sampled during active COVID-19.

The V call is TRBV29-1, the J call TRBJ2-1; TRBD1 might be the D (5 bases). V lost 7 bases, J lost 5 bases, and 18 bases lay in between. This CDR3 has 14 residues. CDR1 is SQVTM and CDR2 is ANQGSEA in the germline V gene. CDR3 in DNA: TGCAGCGACCGGACCGCGAAGGGGAACAATGAGCAGTTCTTC. The encoded protein is CSDRTAKGNNEQFF.

This chain joins TRBV7-2 and TRBJ1-4, with D possibly TRBD1 on 6 matching bases. The CDR3 has 15 residues. CDR1 SGHTA and CDR2 FQGNSA come from the germline V gene. V was cut by 1 base and J by 7 bases, with 13 bases left in between. The CDR3 loop is CASSLVVSRGEKLFF. For the CDR3, the DNA is TGTGCCAGCAGCTTAGTGGTGTCCAGGGGTGAAAAACTGTTTTTT.

This chain joins TRBV5-4 and TRBJ2-3; TRBD2 agrees at 8 bases. The CDR3 extends over 16 amino acids. The V gene's germline CDR1 is SGHNT and CDR2 YYREEE (reference sequence). With V trimmed by 4 bases and J by 1 base, 8 bases remained unmatched. The CDR3 protein is CASSPPRRGGTDTQYF. The CDR3 DNA reads as TGTGCCAGCAGCCCACCGCGGCGGGGGGGCACAGATACGCAGTATTTT.

The V call is TRBV4-2, the J call TRBJ2-7, with 10 nucleotides matching TRBD2. The V gene end was trimmed by 2 bases and the J gene end by 6 bases; junction bases not matched to a gene: 4. This CDR3 has 14 residues. Germline assignment: CDR1 LGHNA and CDR2 YNFKEQ. CDR3 DNA: TGTGCCAGCAGCCAAAGCGGGGGGGCCCGCGAGCAGTACTTC. Amino acids: CASSQSGGAREQYF.

CDR3 nucleotides: TGTGCCAGTAGTAGAGGGACAGGTGCTGCTCCCTACGAGCAGTACTTC. Translation: CASSRGTGAAPYEQYF. The V and J genes are TRBV19 and TRBJ2-7; 8 bases line up with TRBD1. Germline-derived CDR1 and CDR2 are LNHDA and SQIVND (reference sequence). The junction had 10 bases not matched to a gene; V was cut back by 4 bases and J by 2 bases. The CDR3 sequence is 16 residues long.

The gene calls are TRBV5-1 and TRBJ1-2, with a weak D call TRBD1 (6 bases). Trimming removed 4 bases from V and 4 bases from J, with 11 bases in between. Germline loops: CDR1 SGHRS, CDR2 YFSETQ. This CDR3 has 13 amino acids. As DNA, the CDR3 is TGCGCCAGCAGCCCCGACAGGTTCTATGGCTACACCTTC. It specifies CASSPDRFYGYTF.

This clone was recorded once. The chain recombines TRBV6-2 or TRBV6-3 with TRBJ1-5; TRBD1 aligns across 7 bases. The CDR3 is 15 amino acids. V lost 6 bases and J lost 0; bases outside the gene matches: 5. Germline loops: CDR1 MNHEY, CDR2 SVGEGT. The CDR3 DNA sequence: TGTGCCAGCAGCAGGGGACAGAATAGCAATCAGCCCCAGCATTTT. It yields the protein CASSRGQNSNQPQHF.

The chain couples TRBV5-5 to TRBJ2-7, with TRBD1 identical over 7 bases. CDR1 is SGHKS and CDR2 is YYEKEE in the germline V gene (reference sequence). V gave up 4 bases and J gave up 10 bases; unmatched junction bases: 17. This CDR3 spans 15 amino acids. Here the CDR3 reads CASSPGQAGRRQQYF. The CDR3, as DNA: TGTGCCAGCAGCCCAGGACAGGCTGGCCGAAGACAACAGTACTTC.

The gene calls are TRBV6-1 and TRBJ2-3; 11 bases match TRBD2. The CDR3 covers 14 residues. Germline assignment: CDR1 MNHNS and CDR2 SASEGT. Trimming at V came to 6 bases and at J to 3 bases, leaving 2 bases not matched to a gene. CDR3 sequence: CASSTSGGTDTQYF. In nucleotides, the CDR3 is TGTGCCAGCAGCACTAGCGGGGGTACAGATACGCAGTATTTT.

The chain employs TRBV7-2 and TRBJ2-5, with D tentatively TRBD2 (7 bases). Germline V gene sequence: CDR1 SGHTA, CDR2 FQGNSA. The CDR3 runs to 15 residues. Trimming took off 6 bases at V and 5 bases at J, with 19 bases between the two ends. The CDR3 reads CASRTYGGGRETQYF. DNA of the CDR3: TGTGCCAGCAGGACTTACGGCGGGGGCCGCGAGACCCAGTACTTC.

The chain couples TRBV28 to TRBJ1-2; 8 positions match TRBD1. Germline V lookup: CDR1 MDHEN, CDR2 SYDVKM. Germline trimming cut 9 bases from V and 8 bases from J; bases unmatched to any gene: 14. The CDR3 spans 14 residues. In DNA, the CDR3 is TGTGCCAGTCAATCCGGGACAGGCCTTTTGGGCTACACCTTC. It is translated as CASQSGTGLLGYTF.

CDR3 residues: CATRDWILNTEAFF. The CDR3 DNA sequence: TGTGCCACCAGGGACTGGATTTTAAACACTGAAGCTTTCTTT. The V gene is TRBV15, the J gene TRBJ1-1; D unclear. CDR1 and CDR2 from the germline V gene are LNHNV and YYDKDF (reference sequence). Trimming shortened V by 6 bases and J by 2 bases, and 13 bases separated the two germline ends. CDR3 length: 14 residues. The full variable domain, rest sourced from reference TRBV15 and TRBJ1-1, is DAMVIQNPRYQVTQFGKPVTLSCSQTLNHNVMYWYQQKSSQAPKLLFHYYDKDFNNEADTPDNFQSRRPNTSFCFLDIRSPGLGDTAMYLCATRDWILNTEAFFGQGTRLTVV.

The chain joins TRBV27 to TRBJ1-5, with D possibly being TRBD1 (6 bases). The CDR3 has 16 residues. V lost 5 bases to trimming and J lost 3 bases, with 17 bases between them. The germline V gene encodes CDR1 MNHEY and CDR2 SMNVEV (reference sequence). The CDR3 region has the DNA TGTGCCAGCAGTACCCGCGGGGGGGCCATCAATCAGCCCCAGCATTTT. Its protein is CASSTRGGAINQPQHF.

CDR3 DNA sequence: TGTGCCAGCAGGGGTGAGGACACTGAAGCTTTCTTT. Amino acids: CASRGEDTEAFF. The chain combines TRBV2 with TRBJ1-1, with no clear D. Trimming pared 6 bases from V and 3 bases from J, leaving 8 bases between. The CDR3 spans 12 residues. Germline V gene sequence: CDR1 SNHLY, CDR2 FYNNEI. The whole variable domain, filled in from reference TRBV2 and TRBJ1-1, reads EPEVTQTPSHQVTQMGQEVILRCVPISNHLYFYWYRQILGQKVEFLVSFYNNEISEKSEIFDDQFSVERPDGSNFTLKIRSTKLEDSAMYFCASRGEDTEAFFGQGTRLTVV.

The chain links TRBV3-1 (or the pseudogene TRBV3-2) to TRBJ2-1; 7 bases map to TRBD2. Germline CDR1 reads LGHDT; CDR2 reads YNNKEL (reference sequence). The CDR3 totals 15 residues. Trimming cost V 5 bases and J 10 bases; bases outside gene matches: 14. The CDR3 DNA reads as TGTGCCAGCAGCAGGGCGGGGGACCTTTCAGGGGAGCAGTTCTTC. Translated, it gives CASSRAGDLSGEQFF.

The J gene is TRBJ1-4, the V gene TRBV19; the D gene is possibly TRBD1 (5 bases). The germline V and J ends were trimmed by 2 bases and 9 bases, with 13 bases remaining between them. CDR1 LNHDA and CDR2 SQIVND come from the germline V gene (reference sequence). This CDR3 has 14 residues. CDR3 nucleotides: TGTGCCAGTAGTATAAAGGGACTTGCCAAAAAACTGTTTTTT. Translating gives CASSIKGLAKKLFF.

This chain links TRBV9 with TRBJ1-2, with D perhaps TRBD1 (6 bases). The CDR3 runs to 14 residues. With 0 bases removed from V and 4 bases from J, the gap between germline ends came to 10 bases. Germline V gene data show CDR1 as SGDLS and CDR2 as YYNGEE. The CDR3 spells CASSVVDSSYGYTF. In DNA, the CDR3 is TGTGCCAGCAGCGTAGTGGACAGCTCCTATGGCTACACCTTC.

The J gene is TRBJ1-2, the V gene TRBV19; no clear D. The CDR3 sequence is 14 residues long. Trimming stripped 4 bases from V and 8 bases from J, with 17 bases between. Germline CDR1 and CDR2: LNHDA and SQIVND (reference sequence). The CDR3 DNA sequence: TGTGCCAGTAGTACAGAAACCCGAGGGTGGGGCTACACCTTC. It is translated as CASSTETRGWGYTF.

In this sample, this clone turned up once. The rearrangement joins TRBV15 to TRBJ1-1; 10 bases are a match to TRBD1. V lost 3 bases and J lost 11; bases outside the gene matches: 6. This CDR3 spans 13 amino acids. CDR1 LNHNV and CDR2 YYDKDF come from the germline V gene (reference sequence). CDR3 protein: CATSRTGTGAAFF. The CDR3 bases are TGTGCCACCAGCAGGACCGGGACAGGGGCCGCTTTCTTT.

The chain employs TRBV7-3 and TRBJ2-3; TRBD2 agrees at 7 bases. V shed 4 bases and J 4 bases; nucleotides not matched to a gene: 11. The CDR3 runs to 16 residues. CDR1 is SGHTA, CDR2 FQGTGA, per germline. CDR3 nucleotide sequence: TGTGCCAGCAGCTCTCAGGGTGCGGGGGTGGCAGATACGCAGTATTTT. It yields the protein CASSSQGAGVADTQYF.

The chain uses TRBV14 and TRBJ2-7; D is possibly TRBD2 (6 bases). Germline CDR1 is SGHDN and CDR2 is FVKESK. The CDR3 loop spans 15 amino acids. V was pared by 4 bases and J by 6 bases, with 19 bases between. CDR3 sequence: CASSLGRRQNAEQYF. DNA of the CDR3: TGTGCCAGCAGCCTAGGGAGGAGACAAAACGCCGAGCAGTACTTC.

This chain connects TRBV4-1 to TRBJ1-5; D remains ambiguous. This CDR3 contains 14 residues. Looked up from germline, CDR1 is MGHRA and CDR2 is YSYEKL. Deletions cut 0 bases from V and 5 bases from J, with 8 bases between. As DNA, the CDR3 is TGCGCCAGCAGCCAAGATGCAGCGGATCAGCCCCAGCATTTT. Its translation: CASSQDAADQPQHF.

The chain recombines TRBV5-3 with TRBJ1-2; TRBD1 matches at 8 bases. TRBV5-3 counts as an open reading frame of uncertain function. The CDR3 extends over 14 amino acids. The ends lost 4 bases at V and 7 bases at J; junction bases unmatched: 9. CDR3: CARSPRTGLSGYTF. Written as DNA, the CDR3 is TGTGCCAGAAGCCCAAGGACAGGGTTGAGTGGCTACACCTTC.

V gene TRBV6-2 or TRBV6-3 combines with J gene TRBJ2-1, with D possibly TRBD1 on 6 matching bases. V lost 6 bases, J lost 6 bases, and 15 bases lay in between. This CDR3 is built from 14 residues. Germline CDR1 and CDR2: MNHEY and SVGEGT. CDR3 protein: CASSRLDRSNEQFF. The CDR3, as DNA: TGTGCCAGCAGCCGACTTGACAGGTCCAATGAGCAGTTCTTC.

The chain combines TRBV9 with TRBJ2-5; 8 positions match TRBD1. This CDR3 is 15 amino acids long. With 4 bases clipped from V and 7 bases from J, the junction kept 12 bases outside the gene matches. The germline CDR1 and CDR2 sequences are SGDLS and YYNGEE. The CDR3 bases are TGTGCCAGCAGCCGGGGGACAGGTGGTTTAGTGACCCAGTACTTC. As protein: CASSRGTGGLVTQYF. Full variable domain (rest looked up from reference TRBV9 and TRBJ2-5): DSGVTQTPKHLITATGQRVTLRCSPRSGDLSVYWYQQSLDQGLQFLIQYYNGEERAKGNILERFSAQQFPDLHSELNLSSLELGDSALYFCASSRGTGGLVTQYFGPGTRLLVL.

The chain employs TRBV18 and TRBJ1-6, with D perhaps TRBD1 (6 bases). CDR1 is KGHSH and CDR2 is LQKENI in the germline V gene. Between the trimmed V and J ends, which lost 3 bases and 0 bases, there was a span of 18 bases. The CDR3 spans 19 residues. CDR3 bases: TGTGCCAGCTCACCTCGGGGACACGGAACCAGCTCCTATAATTCACCCCTCCACTTT. This codes for CASSPRGHGTSSYNSPLHF.